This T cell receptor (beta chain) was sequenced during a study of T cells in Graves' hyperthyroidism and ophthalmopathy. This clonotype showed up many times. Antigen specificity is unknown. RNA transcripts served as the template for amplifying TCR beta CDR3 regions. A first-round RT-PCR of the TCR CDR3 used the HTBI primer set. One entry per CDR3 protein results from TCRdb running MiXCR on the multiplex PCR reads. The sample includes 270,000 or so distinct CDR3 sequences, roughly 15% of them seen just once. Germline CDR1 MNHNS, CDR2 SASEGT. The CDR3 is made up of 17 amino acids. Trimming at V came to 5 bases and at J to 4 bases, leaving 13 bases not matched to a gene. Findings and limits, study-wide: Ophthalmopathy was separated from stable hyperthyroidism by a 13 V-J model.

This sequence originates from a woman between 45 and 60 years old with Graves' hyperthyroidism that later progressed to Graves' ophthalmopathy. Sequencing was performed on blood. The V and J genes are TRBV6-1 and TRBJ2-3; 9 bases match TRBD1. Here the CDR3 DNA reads TGTGCCAGCAGTTCGTTGTACAGGGGGCGCTCCCCAGATACGCAGTATTTT. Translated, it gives CASSSLYRGRSPDTQYF.